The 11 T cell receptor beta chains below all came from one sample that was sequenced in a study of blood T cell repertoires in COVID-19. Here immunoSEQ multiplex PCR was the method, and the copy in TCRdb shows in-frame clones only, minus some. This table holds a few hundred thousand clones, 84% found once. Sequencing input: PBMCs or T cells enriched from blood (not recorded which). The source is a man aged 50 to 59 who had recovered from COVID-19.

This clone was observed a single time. CDR3 protein: CASSTSVGTDTQYF. The CDR3, as DNA: TGTGCCAGCAGCACTAGCGTAGGCACAGATACGCAGTATTTT. The genes are TRBV11-2 and TRBJ2-3, with TRBD2 matching 7 bases. From germline, CDR1 is SGHAT and CDR2 FQNNGV. The CDR3 is made up of 14 amino acids. V lost 5 bases, J lost 1 base, and 3 bases stayed unmatched.

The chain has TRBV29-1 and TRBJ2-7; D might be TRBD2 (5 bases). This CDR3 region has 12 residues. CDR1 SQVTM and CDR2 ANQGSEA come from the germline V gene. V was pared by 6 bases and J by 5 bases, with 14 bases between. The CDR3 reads CSVAPGGDEQYF. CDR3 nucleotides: TGCAGCGTGGCCCCCGGAGGAGACGAGCAGTACTTC.

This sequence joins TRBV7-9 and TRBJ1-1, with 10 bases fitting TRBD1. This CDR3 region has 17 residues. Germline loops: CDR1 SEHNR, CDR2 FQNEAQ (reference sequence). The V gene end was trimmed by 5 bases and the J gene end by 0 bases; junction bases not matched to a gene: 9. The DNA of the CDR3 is TGTGCCAGCAGCCCCAAGGGGACAGGGGAGATGAACACTGAAGCTTTCTTT. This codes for CASSPKGTGEMNTEAFF.

The CDR3 region has the DNA TGTGCCAGCAGCTTAGTGGGTCAGACAGGTACCTATCAGCCCCAGCATTTT. It is translated as CASSLVGQTGTYQPQHF. V usage is TRBV7-8 and J usage is TRBJ1-5, with D possibly being TRBD1 (6 bases). V shed 1 base and J shed 5 bases, with 18 bases lying between them. The CDR3 length is 17 residues. Germline V gene lookup returns CDR1 SGHVS and CDR2 FQNEAQ.

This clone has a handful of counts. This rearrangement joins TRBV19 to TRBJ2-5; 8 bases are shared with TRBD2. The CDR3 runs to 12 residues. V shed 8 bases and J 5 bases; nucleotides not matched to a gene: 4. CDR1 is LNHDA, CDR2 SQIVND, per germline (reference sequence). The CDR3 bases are TGTGCCAGTGGGAGCGGGGGTGAGACCCAGTACTTC. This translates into CASGSGGETQYF.

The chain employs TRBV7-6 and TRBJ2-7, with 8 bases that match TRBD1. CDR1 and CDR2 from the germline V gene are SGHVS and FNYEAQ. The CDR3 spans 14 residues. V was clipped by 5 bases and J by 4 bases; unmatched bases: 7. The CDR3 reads CASSQGQGAYEQYF. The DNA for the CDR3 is TGTGCCAGCAGCCAAGGGCAGGGGGCTTACGAGCAGTACTTC.

The CDR3 is CASSLSGTTGVREKLFF. Here the CDR3 DNA reads TGTGCCAGCAGTTTATCAGGGACCACAGGGGTTCGAGAAAAACTGTTTTTT. The gene calls are TRBV27 and TRBJ1-4; 7 nucleotides match TRBD1. The CDR3 contains 17 residues. CDR1 is MNHEY, CDR2 SMNVEV, per germline (reference sequence). The trim removed 0 bases at V and 8 bases at J, leaving 12 bases unmatched.

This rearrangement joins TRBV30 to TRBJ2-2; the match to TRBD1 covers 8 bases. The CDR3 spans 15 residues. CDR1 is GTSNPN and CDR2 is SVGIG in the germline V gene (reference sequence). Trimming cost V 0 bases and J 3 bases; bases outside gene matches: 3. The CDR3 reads CAWSVDREDTGELFF. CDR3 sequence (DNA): TGTGCCTGGAGTGTGGACAGGGAAGACACCGGGGAGCTGTTTTTT. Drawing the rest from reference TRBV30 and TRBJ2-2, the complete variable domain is SQTIHQWPATLVQPVGSPLSLECTVEGTSNPNLYWYRQAAGRGLQLLFYSVGIGQISSEVPQNLSASRPQDRQFILSSKKLLLSDSGFYLCAWSVDREDTGELFFGEGSRLTVL.

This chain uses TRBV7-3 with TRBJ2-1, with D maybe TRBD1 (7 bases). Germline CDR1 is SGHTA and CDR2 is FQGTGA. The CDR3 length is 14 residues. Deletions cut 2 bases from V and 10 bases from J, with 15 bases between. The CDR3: CASSLRQGGLEQFF. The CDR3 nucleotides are TGTGCCAGCAGCTTACGACAGGGAGGTTTAGAGCAGTTCTTC.

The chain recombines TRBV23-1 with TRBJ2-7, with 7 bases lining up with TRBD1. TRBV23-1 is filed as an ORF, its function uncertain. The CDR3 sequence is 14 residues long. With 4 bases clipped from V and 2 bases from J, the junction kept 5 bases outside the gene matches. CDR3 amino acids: CASSLGQTTYEQYF. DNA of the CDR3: TGCGCCAGCAGTCTGGGACAGACGACCTACGAGCAGTACTTC.

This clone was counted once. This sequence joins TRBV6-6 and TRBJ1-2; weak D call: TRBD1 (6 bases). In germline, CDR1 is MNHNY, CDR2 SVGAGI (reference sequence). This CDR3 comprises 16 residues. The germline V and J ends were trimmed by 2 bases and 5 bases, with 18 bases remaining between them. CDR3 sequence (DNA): TGTGCCAGCAGTTACGGGGCAGGGGATAGAGGGTATGGCTACACCTTC. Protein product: CASSYGAGDRGYGYTF.